Reported below is one TCR beta chain. Its antigen is as yet unknown. The sample comes from a study of CXCR3-negative and CXCR3-positive naive CD8 T cells. Whole-study findings and limits: Across naive subsets, surface CD5 expression was comparable, and TCR strength was inferred from properties of the TRB CDR3. A higher hydrophobicity marked the TRB CDR3s of CXCR3-positive naive cells versus CXCR3-negative naive cells.

Looked up from germline, CDR1 is SQVTM and CDR2 is ANQGSEA. CDR3 length: 13 amino acids. Naive cells were sorted as CD45RO-, CCR7+, CD27+ and CD95-. All TRB cDNA libraries came from 5' RACE performed with UMI labels. TCRdb processed the 5' RACE reads again and assigns one entry to each CDR3 protein, with no DNA. The sample includes about 110,000 distinct CDR3 sequences. Sequenced: naive CXCR3+ CD8+ T cells from blood. Specified subset: CD45RO-CCR7+CD27+CD95- naive CD8+ T cells expressing CXCR3 (TNR3+). The V gene is TRBV29-1, the J gene TRBJ1-1; as DNA is missing, the TRBD1 call by TCRdb cannot be tested. The receptor was derived from a human donor in good health. Some clones in this sample may be carry-over from other donors' samples. This CDR3 reads CSVETGGNTEAFF.